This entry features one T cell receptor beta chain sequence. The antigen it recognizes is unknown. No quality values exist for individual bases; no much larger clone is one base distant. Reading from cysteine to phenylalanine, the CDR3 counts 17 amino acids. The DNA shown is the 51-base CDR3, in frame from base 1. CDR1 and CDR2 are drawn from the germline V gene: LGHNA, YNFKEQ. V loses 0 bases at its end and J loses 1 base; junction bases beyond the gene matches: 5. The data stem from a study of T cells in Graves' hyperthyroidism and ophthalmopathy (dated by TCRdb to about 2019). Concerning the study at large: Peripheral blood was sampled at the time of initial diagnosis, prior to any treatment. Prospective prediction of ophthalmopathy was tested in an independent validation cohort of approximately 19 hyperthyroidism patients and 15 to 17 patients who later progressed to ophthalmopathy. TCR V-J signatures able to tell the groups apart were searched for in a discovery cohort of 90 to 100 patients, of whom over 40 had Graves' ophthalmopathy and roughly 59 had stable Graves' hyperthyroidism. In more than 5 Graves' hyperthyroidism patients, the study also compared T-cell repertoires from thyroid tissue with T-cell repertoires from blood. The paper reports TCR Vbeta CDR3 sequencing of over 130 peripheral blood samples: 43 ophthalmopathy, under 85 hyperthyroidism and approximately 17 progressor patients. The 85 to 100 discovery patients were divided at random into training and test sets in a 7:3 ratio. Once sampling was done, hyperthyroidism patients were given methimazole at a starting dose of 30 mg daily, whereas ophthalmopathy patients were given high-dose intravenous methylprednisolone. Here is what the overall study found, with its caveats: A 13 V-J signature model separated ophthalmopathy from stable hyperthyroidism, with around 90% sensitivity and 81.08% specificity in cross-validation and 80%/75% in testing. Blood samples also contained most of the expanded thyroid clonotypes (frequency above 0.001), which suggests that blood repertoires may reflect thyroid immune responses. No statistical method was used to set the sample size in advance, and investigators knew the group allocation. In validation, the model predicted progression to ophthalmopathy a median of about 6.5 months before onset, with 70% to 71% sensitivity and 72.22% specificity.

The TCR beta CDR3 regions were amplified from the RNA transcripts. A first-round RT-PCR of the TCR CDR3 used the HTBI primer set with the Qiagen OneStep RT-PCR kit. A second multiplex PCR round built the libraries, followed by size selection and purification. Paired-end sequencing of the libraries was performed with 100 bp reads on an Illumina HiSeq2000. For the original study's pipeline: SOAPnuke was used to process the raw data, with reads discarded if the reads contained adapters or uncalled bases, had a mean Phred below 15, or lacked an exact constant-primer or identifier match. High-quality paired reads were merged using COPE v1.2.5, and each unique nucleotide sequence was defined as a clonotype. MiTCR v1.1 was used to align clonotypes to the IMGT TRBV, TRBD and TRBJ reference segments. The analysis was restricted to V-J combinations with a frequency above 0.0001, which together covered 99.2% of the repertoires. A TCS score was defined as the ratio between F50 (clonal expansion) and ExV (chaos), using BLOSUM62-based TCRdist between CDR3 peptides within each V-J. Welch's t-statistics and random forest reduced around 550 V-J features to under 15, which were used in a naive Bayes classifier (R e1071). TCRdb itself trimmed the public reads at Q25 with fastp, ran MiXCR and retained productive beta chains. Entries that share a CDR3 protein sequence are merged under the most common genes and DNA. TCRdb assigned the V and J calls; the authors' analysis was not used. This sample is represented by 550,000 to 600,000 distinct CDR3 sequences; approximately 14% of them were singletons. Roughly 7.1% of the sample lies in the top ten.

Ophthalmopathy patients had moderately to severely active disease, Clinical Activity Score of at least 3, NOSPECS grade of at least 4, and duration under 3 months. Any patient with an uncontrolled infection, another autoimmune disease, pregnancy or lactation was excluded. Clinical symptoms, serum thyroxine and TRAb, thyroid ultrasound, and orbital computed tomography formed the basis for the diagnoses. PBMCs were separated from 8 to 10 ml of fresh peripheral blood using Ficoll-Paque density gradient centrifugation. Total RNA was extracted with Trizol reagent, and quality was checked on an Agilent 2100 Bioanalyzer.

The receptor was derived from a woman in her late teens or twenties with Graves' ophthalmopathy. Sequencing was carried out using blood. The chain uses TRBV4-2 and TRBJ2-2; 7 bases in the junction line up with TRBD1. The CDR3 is CASSQDVDRLNTGELFF. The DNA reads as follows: TGTGCCAGCAGCCAAGATGTGGACAGGTTGAACACCGGGGAGCTGTTTTTT.